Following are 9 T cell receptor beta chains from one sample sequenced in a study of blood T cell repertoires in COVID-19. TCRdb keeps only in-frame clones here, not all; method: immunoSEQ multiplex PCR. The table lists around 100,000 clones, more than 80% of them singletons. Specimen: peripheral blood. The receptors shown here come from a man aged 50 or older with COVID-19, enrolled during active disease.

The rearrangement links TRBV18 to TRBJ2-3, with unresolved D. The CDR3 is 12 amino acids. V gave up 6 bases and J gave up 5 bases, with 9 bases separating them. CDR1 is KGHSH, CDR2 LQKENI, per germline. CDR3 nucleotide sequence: TGTGCCAGCTCCCCTCGGAGAGATACGCAGTATTTT. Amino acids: CASSPRRDTQYF. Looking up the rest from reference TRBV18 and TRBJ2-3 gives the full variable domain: NAGVMQNPRHLVRRRGQEARLRCSPMKGHSHVYWYRQLPEEGLKFMVYLQKENIIDESGMPKERFSAEFPKEGPSILRIQQVVRGDSAAYFCASSPRRDTQYFGPGTRLTVL.

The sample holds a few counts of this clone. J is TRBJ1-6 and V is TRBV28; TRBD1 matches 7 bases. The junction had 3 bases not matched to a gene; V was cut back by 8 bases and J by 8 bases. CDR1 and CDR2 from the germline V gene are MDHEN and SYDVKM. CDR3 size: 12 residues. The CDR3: CASDTGDSPLHF. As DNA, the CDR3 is TGTGCCAGCGATACAGGGGATTCACCCCTCCACTTT.

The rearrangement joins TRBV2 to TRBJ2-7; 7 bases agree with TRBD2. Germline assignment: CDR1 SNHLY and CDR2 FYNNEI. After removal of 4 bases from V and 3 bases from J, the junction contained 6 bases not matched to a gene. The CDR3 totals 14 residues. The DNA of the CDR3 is TGTGCCAGCAGTGTAGGGACTATCGACTACGAGCAGTACTTC. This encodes CASSVGTIDYEQYF. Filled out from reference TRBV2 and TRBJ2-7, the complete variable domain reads EPEVTQTPSHQVTQMGQEVILRCVPISNHLYFYWYRQILGQKVEFLVSFYNNEISEKSEIFDDQFSVERPDGSNFTLKIRSTKLEDSAMYFCASSVGTIDYEQYFGPGTRLTVT.

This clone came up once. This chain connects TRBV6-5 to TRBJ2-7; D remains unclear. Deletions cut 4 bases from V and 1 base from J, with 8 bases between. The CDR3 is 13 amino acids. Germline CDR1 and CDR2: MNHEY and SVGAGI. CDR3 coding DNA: TGTGCCAGCAGTTTACACCTTTCCTACGAGCAGTACTTC. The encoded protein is CASSLHLSYEQYF.

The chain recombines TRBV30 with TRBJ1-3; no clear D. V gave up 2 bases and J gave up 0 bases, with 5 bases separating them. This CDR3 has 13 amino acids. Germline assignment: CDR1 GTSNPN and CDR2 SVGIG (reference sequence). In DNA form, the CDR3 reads TGTGCCTGGAGTCCTGTCTCTGGAAACACCATATATTTT. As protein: CAWSPVSGNTIYF.

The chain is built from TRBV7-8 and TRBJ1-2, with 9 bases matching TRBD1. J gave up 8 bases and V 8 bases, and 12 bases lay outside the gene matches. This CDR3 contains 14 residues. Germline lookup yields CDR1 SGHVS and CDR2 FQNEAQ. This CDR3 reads CASGSNRGLGGYTF. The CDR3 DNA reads TGTGCCAGCGGCTCTAACAGGGGGCTTGGAGGCTACACCTTC.

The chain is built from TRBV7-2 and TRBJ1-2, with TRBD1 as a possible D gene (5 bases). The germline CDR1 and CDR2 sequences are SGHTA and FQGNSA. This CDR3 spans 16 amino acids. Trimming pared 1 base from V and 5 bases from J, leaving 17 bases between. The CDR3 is CASSLGGQGSMYGYTF. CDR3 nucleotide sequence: TGTGCCAGCAGCTTAGGTGGGCAGGGTTCGATGTATGGCTACACCTTC. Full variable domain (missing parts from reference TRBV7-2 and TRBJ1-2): GAGVSQSPSNKVTEKGKDVELRCDPISGHTALYWYRQSLGQGLEFLIYFQGNSAPDKSGLPSDRFSAERTGGSVSTLTIQRTQQEDSAVYLCASSLGGQGSMYGYTFGSGTRLTVV.

CDR3 in amino acids: CARGTVVSDTQYF. CDR3 in DNA: TGTGCCAGGGGGACAGTAGTCTCAGATACGCAGTATTTT. This sequence joins TRBV2 and TRBJ2-3, with TRBD1 matching over 7 bases. CDR3 size: 13 residues. J gave up 4 bases and V 9 bases, and 7 bases lay outside the gene matches. Germline loops: CDR1 SNHLY, CDR2 FYNNEI.

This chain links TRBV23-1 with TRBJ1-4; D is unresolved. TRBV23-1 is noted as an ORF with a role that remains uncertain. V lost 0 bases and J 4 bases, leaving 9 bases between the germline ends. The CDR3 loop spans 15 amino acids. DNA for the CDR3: TGCGCCAGCAGTCAATCGTGGCAGTTTAATGAAAAACTGTTTTTT. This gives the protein CASSQSWQFNEKLFF.